This TCR beta chain was sequenced in a study of cytomegalovirus exposure and HLA in healthy donors. Whole-study results and caveats: The authors later found TCR association rates varying by HLA locus, with DRB1 most and HLA-C fewest. In a later analysis, 16,951 TCR beta sequences were associated with HLA alleles at 0.05 false discovery rate. The records held CMV serostatus as the only immune exposure information. Being indistinguishable, some V segments were excluded, TRBV6-2 and TRBV6-3 among them.

Germline V gene data show CDR1 as SQVTM and CDR2 as ANQGSEA. The CDR3 consists of 13 residues. V was cut by 4 bases and J by 9 bases, with 19 bases left in between. Researchers ran the PCR with 60 Vbeta and 13 Jbeta primers. Clones were read by immunoSEQ multiplex PCR, and TCRdb kept only the in-frame ones, dropping some. This table has 200,000 to 250,000 clones, around 88% appearing once. Comments on this clone: Its matching antigen is unknown.

The V and J genes are TRBV29-1 and TRBJ2-7; possibly TRBD1 for D (5 bases). Specimen: PBMCs. The TCR originated in a woman aged 18-30 years in good health and CMV-seronegative. CDR3 protein: CSVASTGQEVQYF. The CDR3 DNA sequence: TGCAGCGTTGCTTCCACAGGCCAAGAGGTGCAGTACTTC.